A selection of T cell receptor beta chains follows, all from one sample in a study of beta chain features in type 1 diabetes. Produced via immunoSEQ multiplex PCR; TCRdb's table is partial and in-frame only. The profile shows more than 250,000 clones, 24% of them singletons. Sequenced sample: naive CD4+ T cells from blood. These receptors all come from a young woman with type 1 diabetes. The CDR3 runs from the conserved cysteine through the conserved F or W. A D gene is named only where the DNA matches it firmly. Not all rows give a size; the values are once, few, many and, for expanded clones, a class.

j_gene	abundance	d_gene	v_gene	CDR3aa	CDR3nt
TRBJ1-2	.	.	TRBV30	CAWSVRGKGHGYTF	TGTGCCTGGAGTGTAAGGGGCAAAGGGCATGGCTACACCTTC
TRBJ2-1	few	TRBD2	TRBV7-3	CASSARLAGMAEQFF	TGTGCCAGCAGCGCGCGGCTAGCGGGAATGGCTGAGCAGTTCTTC
TRBJ1-2	.	.	TRBV2	CASRLGAYHGYTF	TGTGCCAGCAGGCTAGGAGCATATCATGGCTACACCTTC
TRBJ2-6	few	.	TRBV2	CASSGTRGANVLTF	TGTGCCAGCAGTGGGACAAGAGGGGCCAACGTCCTGACTTTC
TRBJ1-1	.	.	TRBV28	CASSPAGGRMNTEAFF	TGTGCCAGCAGCCCCGCGGGTGGCAGGATGAACACTGAAGCTTTCTTT
TRBJ2-5	few	.	TRBV5-4	CASSSQETQYF	TGTGCCAGCAGCTCACAAGAGACCCAGTACTTC
TRBJ2-5	.	TRBD1	TRBV11-2	CASSFRQGEKTQYF	TGTGCCAGCAGCTTTCGACAGGGTGAAAAGACCCAGTACTTC
TRBJ1-2	few	TRBD1	TRBV29-1	CSVEKQGKGYYGYTF	TGCAGCGTTGAGAAACAGGGGAAAGGGTACTATGGCTACACCTTC
TRBJ1-2	few	.	TRBV29-1	CSVLQGSQGYTF	TGCAGCGTTTTACAGGGCTCGCAAGGCTACACCTTC
TRBJ2-7	.	.	TRBV30	CAWSVPRDEQYF	TGTGCCTGGAGTGTACCCAGGGACGAGCAGTACTTC
TRBJ1-2	few	TRBD1	TRBV28	CASSSQGAGRGYTF	TGTGCCAGCAGCTCACAGGGGGCGGGTCGTGGCTACACCTTC
TRBJ2-7	few	.	TRBV29-1	CSVAAGQGYEQYF	TGCAGCGTTGCCGCCGGGCAGGGGTACGAGCAGTACTTC
TRBJ2-5	.	TRBD2	TRBV29-1	CGVVPSGSETQYF	TGCGGCGTTGTTCCTAGCGGGAGCGAGACCCAGTACTTC
TRBJ2-5	.	.	TRBV30	CAWRHETQYF	TGTGCCTGGAGACACGAGACCCAGTACTTC
TRBJ2-3	.	TRBD2	TRBV5-4	CASSLVLAGGLTDTQYF	TGTGCCAGCAGCTTGGTCCTAGCGGGAGGTTTGACAGATACGCAGTATTTT
TRBJ1-1	.	.	TRBV6-5	CASSILAGAEAFF	TGTGCCAGCAGTATCTTGGCCGGAGCTGAAGCTTTCTTT
TRBJ1-1	.	TRBD1	TRBV30	CAVQGGGTEAFF	TGTGCCGTACAGGGGGGCGGCACTGAAGCTTTCTTT
TRBJ2-3	.	TRBD2	TRBV18	CASSPRLAGEADTQYF	TGTGCCAGCTCACCCCGACTAGCGGGAGAAGCAGATACGCAGTATTTT
TRBJ2-7	few	TRBD1	TRBV2	CASNGQGASYEQYF	TGTGCCAGCAATGGACAGGGGGCCTCCTACGAGCAGTACTTC
TRBJ2-7	.	.	TRBV5-4	CASSLGGPGYEQYF	TGTGCCAGCAGCTTGGGAGGGCCCGGCTACGAGCAGTACTTC
TRBJ1-1	few	TRBD1	TRBV4-1	CASSQVGQGSTEAFF	TGCGCCAGCAGCCAAGTGGGACAGGGGTCCACTGAAGCTTTCTTT
TRBJ2-5	.	TRBD1	TRBV11-2	CASSQGAQETQYF	TGTGCCAGCAGCCAGGGGGCCCAAGAGACCCAGTACTTC
TRBJ2-7	few	.	TRBV4-2	CASSQDRDEQYF	TGTGCCAGCAGCCAGGACAGAGACGAGCAGTACTTC
TRBJ1-2	.	.	TRBV30	CAWSYGFGNYGYTF	TGTGCCTGGAGTTATGGCTTCGGGAACTATGGCTACACCTTC
TRBJ2-3	.	TRBD1	TRBV5-1	CASRTGTGITDTQYF	TGCGCCAGCAGAACCGGGACAGGGATCACAGATACGCAGTATTTT
TRBJ1-1	few	TRBD1	TRBV23-1	CASSPSGQESEAFF	TGCGCCAGCAGTCCCTCCGGACAGGAGTCTGAAGCTTTCTTT
TRBJ2-1	few	TRBD2	TRBV29-1	CSVEALLADNEQFF	TGCAGCGTTGAAGCCCTACTAGCGGACAATGAGCAGTTCTTC
TRBJ2-2	.	TRBD2	TRBV9	CASSVGDSGTIRAGELFF	TGTGCCAGCAGCGTAGGCGATAGCGGGACTATCAGAGCCGGGGAGCTGTTTTTT
TRBJ2-5	.	TRBD2	TRBV11-2	CASSLGLAGKETQYF	TGTGCCAGCAGCCTAGGACTAGCGGGAAAAGAGACCCAGTACTTC
TRBJ1-2	.	.	TRBV19	CASSIDHRGLNYGYTF	TGTGCCAGTAGTATAGATCACCGGGGGTTGAACTATGGCTACACCTTC
TRBJ1-5	few	.	TRBV6-1	CASSERVSNQPQHF	TGTGCCAGCAGTGAGAGGGTTAGCAATCAGCCCCAGCATTTT
TRBJ2-4	few	TRBD1	TRBV5-1	CASSTTGQGKNIQYF	TGCGCCAGCAGCACCACCGGACAGGGGAAAAACATTCAGTACTTC
TRBJ1-5	.	.	TRBV19	CASSIERVNQPQHF	TGTGCCAGTAGTATCGAACGAGTAAATCAGCCCCAGCATTTT
TRBJ2-7	.	.	TRBV29-1	CSVEKAGFEQYF	TGCAGCGTTGAAAAGGCAGGGTTCGAGCAGTACTTC
TRBJ1-1	few	.	TRBV29-1	CSVERLNTEAFF	TGCAGCGTTGAGCGGTTGAACACTGAAGCTTTCTTT
TRBJ2-1	.	TRBD1	TRBV19	CASSVTGSYNEQFF	TGTGCCAGTAGTGTGACAGGGTCCTACAATGAGCAGTTCTTC
TRBJ1-2	few	.	TRBV29-1	CSVVDSNYGYTF	TGCAGCGTTGTGGACAGTAACTATGGCTACACCTTC
TRBJ1-1	.	TRBD1	TRBV4-2	CASSPDRAGMNTEAFF	TGTGCCAGCAGCCCAGACAGGGCGGGGATGAACACTGAAGCTTTCTTT
TRBJ2-7	few	.	TRBV4-1	CASSQEKPGRRYEQYF	TGCGCCAGCAGCCAAGAGAAGCCGGGAAGGCGGTACGAGCAGTACTTC
TRBJ1-2	.	TRBD1	TRBV30	CAWNVRPGGAHGYTF	TGTGCCTGGAACGTACGCCCAGGGGGCGCACATGGCTACACCTTC
TRBJ2-2	.	.	TRBV11-3	CASSLEALAANTGELFF	TGTGCCAGCAGCTTAGAAGCATTAGCTGCAAACACCGGGGAGCTGTTTTTT
TRBJ1-1	few	.	TRBV30	CAGHREMTEAFF	TGTGCCGGACACAGGGAGATGACTGAAGCTTTCTTT
TRBJ2-1	.	.	TRBV2	CASSGLLYNEQFF	TGTGCCAGCAGTGGGCTTCTGTACAATGAGCAGTTCTTC
TRBJ2-7	few	.	TRBV5-6	CASERNYEQYF	TGTGCCAGCGAGCGGAACTACGAGCAGTACTTC
TRBJ2-7	.	TRBD1	TRBV6-6	CASSRTGGEQYF	TGTGCCAGCAGCCGAACAGGGGGCGAGCAGTACTTC
TRBJ2-4	few	TRBD1	TRBV11-2	CASSSFTGGERNIQYF	TGTGCCAGCAGCTCCTTCACAGGGGGCGAGAGGAACATTCAGTACTTC
TRBJ2-3	.	.	TRBV9	CASSVDSRADTQYF	TGTGCCAGCAGCGTAGATAGTAGAGCGGATACGCAGTATTTT
TRBJ2-2	.	.	TRBV30	CAWSVFLADTGELFF	TGTGCCTGGAGTGTTTTTTTGGCCGACACCGGGGAGCTGTTTTTT